This T cell receptor beta chain appears in the sequencing data of a study of blood T cell repertoires in COVID-19. Across the whole study: Sample material is recorded as cDNA or gDNA derived from T cells, B-cell-depleted T cells, or PBMCs.

The CDR3 sequence is 10 residues long. Trimming took off 4 bases at V and 6 bases at J, with 6 bases between the two ends. CDR1 and CDR2 from the germline V gene are SQVTM and ANQGSEA. The data were produced by immunoSEQ multiplex PCR, yet TCRdb's version contains in-frame clones alone and is incomplete. The table lists about 200,000 clones, more than 75% of them singletons. The chain links TRBV29-1 to TRBJ1-1; D is unclear. The origin of this receptor is a woman aged 40 to 49 with acute COVID-19. The sequenced sample consisted of PBMCs or T cells enriched from blood (not recorded which). The CDR3 nucleotides are TGCAGCGTTGGGGAGGCTGAAGCTTTCTTT. It translates to CSVGEAEAFF. Full variable domain (rest looked up from reference TRBV29-1 and TRBJ1-1): SAVISQKPSRDICQRGTSLTIQCQVDSQVTMMFWYRQQPGQSLTLIATANQGSEATYESGFVIDKFPISRPNLTFSTLTVSNMSPEDSSIYLCSVGEAEAFFGQGTRLTVV.